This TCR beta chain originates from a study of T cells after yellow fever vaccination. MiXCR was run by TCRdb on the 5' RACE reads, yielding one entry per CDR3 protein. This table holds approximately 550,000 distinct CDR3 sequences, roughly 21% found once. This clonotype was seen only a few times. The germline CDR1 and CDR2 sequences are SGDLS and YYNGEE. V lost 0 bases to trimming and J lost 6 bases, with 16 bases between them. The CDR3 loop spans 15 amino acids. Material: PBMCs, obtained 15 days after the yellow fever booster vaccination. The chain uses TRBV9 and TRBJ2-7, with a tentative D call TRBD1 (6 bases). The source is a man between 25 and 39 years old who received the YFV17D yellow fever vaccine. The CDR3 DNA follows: TGTGCCAGCAGCGTAGGGACAGACTCTTTTGGCGAGCAGTACTTC. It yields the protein CASSVGTDSFGEQYF. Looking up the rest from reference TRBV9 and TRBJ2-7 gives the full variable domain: DSGVTQTPKHLITATGQRVTLRCSPRSGDLSVYWYQQSLDQGLQFLIQYYNGEERAKGNILERFSAQQFPDLHSELNLSSLELGDSALYFCASSVGTDSFGEQYFGPGTRLTVT.